In its sample, the clone carrying this T cell receptor (beta chain) was seen once. CDR1 is KGHSH and CDR2 is LQKENI in the germline V gene. The CDR3 extends over 17 amino acids. The junction had 19 bases not matched to a gene; V was cut back by 3 bases and J by 12 bases. The data were taken from a study of technical replicates of blood from a few donors. TCRdb keeps only in-frame clones here, not all; method: immunoSEQ multiplex PCR. The sample shows 85,000 to 100,000 clones, more than 90% of them seen only once. This sequence originates from a human donor in good health. Sequencing was performed on T cells isolated from PBMCs. The rearrangement links TRBV18 to TRBJ1-4; 7 nucleotides line up with TRBD1. The chain's CDR3 is CASSPTERNRGIGELFF. CDR3 coding DNA: TGTGCCAGCTCACCCACCGAACGAAACAGGGGAATCGGGGAACTGTTTTTT.